Listed below are T cell receptor beta chains from one sample, sequenced in a study of T cells in Graves' hyperthyroidism and ophthalmopathy. TCRdb analysed the multiplex PCR reads with MiXCR anew, one entry per CDR3 protein. The data hold roughly 800,000 distinct CDR3 sequences, with around 39% observed a single time. The sequenced sample consisted of blood. Receptors were obtained from a man between 18 and 35 years old with Graves' hyperthyroidism. Both conserved end residues are part of each CDR3. The D gene is left open where the match is weak. Only part of the rows carry a size: once, few, many, or a class if the clone is expanded.

j_gene,abundance,v_gene,d_gene,CDR3aa,CDR3nt
TRBJ1-4,many,TRBV20-1,.,CSADSVTDNEKLFF,TGCAGTGCTGACTCCGTGACAGATAATGAAAAACTGTTTTTT
TRBJ1-5,few,TRBV6-5,TRBD1,CASSSQGALNQPQHF,TGTGCCAGCAGTTCGCAGGGGGCCCTCAATCAGCCCCAGCATTTT
TRBJ1-2,many,TRBV10-2,.,CASSDSSEGYGYTF,TGCGCCAGCAGTGACTCTTCGGAGGGCTATGGCTACACCTTC
TRBJ2-7,.,TRBV7-9,.,CASSLASSSSSYEQYF,TGTGCCAGCAGCTTAGCGTCCAGCTCGAGCTCCTACGAGCAGTACTTC
TRBJ1-1,once,TRBV5-4,.,CASSSNGALVTEAFF,TGTGCCAGCAGCTCAAATGGGGCCCTGGTCACTGAAGCTTTCTTT
TRBJ1-6,.,TRBV4-1,.,CASSQESTPYNSPLHF,TGCGCCAGCAGCCAAGAATCGACACCGTATAATTCACCCCTCCACTTT
TRBJ1-2,many,TRBV2,.,CASLVPGYEDGYTF,TGTGCCAGCTTAGTACCAGGGTACGAGGATGGCTACACCTTC
TRBJ2-7,few,TRBV7-2,.,CASSLQGPSYEQYF,TGTGCCAGCAGCTTACAGGGGCCCTCCTACGAGCAGTACTTC
TRBJ2-7,.,TRBV10-3,TRBD2,CATGGAENTGEQYF,TGTGCCACGGGAGGGGCGGAGAACACCGGGGAGCAGTACTTC
TRBJ1-2,.,TRBV5-1,.,CASSLGGQTYYGYTF,TGCGCCAGCAGCTTGGGGGGACAAACCTACTATGGCTACACCTTC
TRBJ1-2,.,TRBV5-4,TRBD1,CASSLYGQAGGYTF,TGTGCCAGCAGCCTTTACGGACAGGCGGGTGGCTACACCTTC
TRBJ2-7,.,TRBV5-1,.,CASRAEPYEQYF,TGCGCCAGCAGGGCAGAGCCCTACGAGCAGTACTTC
TRBJ1-5,many,TRBV25-1,.,CASSASGANQPQHF,TGTGCCAGCAGTGCGTCTGGAGCAAATCAGCCCCAGCATTTT
TRBJ2-5,many,TRBV10-3,TRBD1,CAIGGTGGVFQETQYF,TGTGCCATCGGGGGGACAGGAGGTGTCTTCCAAGAGACCCAGTACTTC
TRBJ1-1,many,TRBV20-1,.,CSARGVTEAFF,TGCAGTGCTAGAGGGGTCACTGAAGCTTTCTTT
TRBJ1-2,many,TRBV29-1,.,CSAEVGELPTTF,TGCAGCGCCGAGGTCGGGGAACTCCCCACCACCTTC
TRBJ2-6,many,TRBV20-1,.,CSASRRVASGANVLTF,TGCAGTGCTAGCCGAAGGGTTGCCTCTGGGGCCAACGTCCTGACTTTC
TRBJ1-5,.,TRBV19,.,CASSMDYREGQPQHF,TGTGCCAGTAGTATGGACTACAGGGAGGGTCAGCCCCAGCATTTT
TRBJ2-7,.,TRBV29-1,.,CSSFRDGYELYF,TGCAGCAGTTTCCGGGACGGCTACGAGCTGTACTTC
TRBJ1-1,few,TRBV12-3/TRBV12-4,.,CASSPLGGMNTEAFF,TGTGCCAGCAGTCCCCTTGGAGGGATGAACACTGAAGCTTTCTTT
TRBJ2-5,.,TRBV20-1,.,CSASSPLQETQYF,TGCAGTGCCAGCTCACCTTTACAAGAGACCCAGTACTTC
TRBJ2-3,.,TRBV7-2,.,CASSRGPADTQYF,TGTGCCAGCAGCCGCGGACCCGCGGATACGCAGTATTTT
TRBJ1-1,.,TRBV5-5,.,CASSVSSTEMKAFF,TGTGCCAGCAGCGTCTCAAGCACGGAAATGAAAGCTTTCTTT
TRBJ1-5,few,TRBV6-6,.,CASSDWRQNQPQHF,TGTGCCAGCAGTGACTGGCGGCAAAATCAGCCCCAGCATTTT
TRBJ1-3,many,TRBV10-3,.,CAISSGGRTGNTIYF,TGTGCCATCAGTAGCGGGGGACGGACTGGAAACACCATATATTTT
TRBJ1-4,.,TRBV12-3/TRBV12-4,.,CASTLVLGEKLFF,TGTGCCAGCACCTTGGTGTTGGGCGAAAAACTGTTTTTT
TRBJ1-3,.,TRBV7-8,TRBD1,CASSLGFGQGHGNTIYF,TGTGCCAGCAGCTTAGGCTTCGGACAGGGACATGGAAACACCATATATTTT
TRBJ1-2,once,TRBV11-2,.,CASSQDISGGYTF,TGTGCCAGCAGCCAAGATATAAGTGGGGGCTACACCTTC
TRBJ1-5,.,TRBV12-3/TRBV12-4,TRBD1,CASTQGTASNQPQHF,TGTGCCAGCACCCAAGGGACAGCTAGCAATCAGCCCCAGCATTTT
TRBJ2-7,.,TRBV9,.,CASSVEAGVRYEQYF,TGTGCCAGCAGCGTAGAGGCCGGGGTCAGATACGAGCAGTACTTC
TRBJ1-1,few,TRBV7-2,.,CASSSTGPLEAFF,TGTGCCAGCAGCTCAACCGGTCCTCTGGAAGCTTTCTTT
TRBJ1-4,.,TRBV2,.,CASSQDLGRTNEKLFF,TGTGCCAGCAGCCAAGATTTGGGGAGAACTAATGAAAAACTGTTTTTT
TRBJ2-7,few,TRBV7-3,.,CASSLRQTLDEQYF,TGTGCCAGCAGCTTAAGGCAGACGCTGGACGAGCAGTACTTC
TRBJ2-7,.,TRBV7-8,TRBD2,CASSQVTLAGWEQYF,TGCGCCAGCAGCCAAGTAACGCTAGCGGGGTGGGAGCAGTACTTC
TRBJ2-7,.,TRBV25-1,.,CASSVAGAVWDYEQYF,TGTGCCAGCAGTGTTGCCGGGGCCGTGTGGGACTACGAGCAGTACTTC